This entry describes one T cell receptor beta chain. Its matching antigen is unknown. This specimen belongs to a study of T cell repertoires in cytomegalovirus infection. Overall study context: Recently identified HLA-C-restricted CMV epitopes were among the peptides used.

TCRdb reprocessed the reads with MiXCR, giving one entry per CDR3 protein. The sample lists about 920,000 distinct CDR3 sequences; approximately 30% were seen once. This CDR3 is 13 amino acids long. Germline V lookup: CDR1 SQVTM, CDR2 ANQGSEA. V was shortened by 6 bases and J by 0 bases, with 6 bases between the two germline ends. The rearrangement links TRBV29-1 to TRBJ2-6; D call uncertain. The sequence derives from a human donor in good health (CMV status not recorded). Some clones in this sample may be carry-over from other donors' samples. The sample here was cultured CD8+ T cells from PBMCs, taken from culture after CMV antigen stimulation. CDR3 in DNA: TGCAGCGTCGTTAGCTCTGGGGCCAACGTCCTGACTTTC. Encoded protein: CSVVSSGANVLTF.